This T cell receptor beta chain was obtained from a study of cytomegalovirus exposure and HLA in healthy donors (dated by TCRdb to the late 2010s). In the study overall: According to an earlier analysis of 587 of the donors, some 170 million T cells yielded 90 million to 140 million unique TCR beta sequences and 276 Gb of sequence data. Around 320 gigabases of sequencing data and approximately 85 million unique TCR sequences were included in an early release covering roughly 700 HLA-typed donors. Among the roughly 400 genotyped donors, approximately 81% belonged to the genetic ancestry cluster associated with self-reported Caucasian donors. The aim of the study was to test whether cataloging public T cell receptors could identify signatures of past pathogen exposure. The study used immunosequencing to profile the T cell repertoires of around 600 subjects and linked those repertoires to cytomegalovirus serostatus. In addition to the first cohort of 666 subjects, a separate validation cohort of 130 or so different subjects was used. To predict cytomegalovirus infection status, the study combined high-throughput TCR immunosequencing, statistical association of individual TCRs with disease status, and machine learning. A later analysis re-examined previously published TCR beta repertoires from around 670 donors and added high-resolution HLA genotyping to investigate patterns of TCR occurrence. The later analysis used no new phenotypic data to find candidate immune exposures, relying instead on TCR beta sequences and their occurrence across donors. An earlier analysis of 587 of the donors used high-throughput TCR beta sequencing to judge whether each TCR beta V gene segment behaved as functional or pseudogenic. Donor age, sex, ethnicity and CMV serostatus were collected together with the repertoire data. In a later genetic analysis, genome-wide SNP genotypes for about 65% of the roughly 670 donors were used, and that subset was treated as a discovery cohort. All discovery cohort repertoires had been generated on a single sequencing platform. HLA typing included class I and class II loci at four-digit resolution. Typing coverage varied by locus: about 620-640 donors for A, B, C, DRB1 and DQB1; more than 500 for DQA1; more than 600 for DPA1; more than 450 for DPB1. Several DR-DQ haplotypes were handled as single units for association and clustering because linkage in the cohort was strong. Across some 400 genotyped donors of the cohort, an average of about 240,000 unique TCR beta nucleotide sequences per donor were sequenced, and approximately 17% of those sequences were non-productive. The investigation overall reported the following: A later analysis found that HLA-associated TCR beta chains were more clonally expanded and had lower generation probabilities than equally common non-associated chains. A further reported finding was that TCR beta sequences accurately predicted the HLA-A and HLA-B alleles for most subjects in the first cohort. This cohort had only TCR beta chains sequenced, and the lack of alpha or paired-chain data limited which features could be detected. The classifier was reported to diagnose cytomegalovirus status with high specificity and sensitivity in both the original and validation cohorts. Some IMGT-functional V segments, including TRBV6-2 and TRBV6-3, could not be told apart with the 87-base-pair reads, so those segments were excluded. A later analysis found that TCR association rates varied across HLA loci, with DRB1 alleles showing the most associated TCRs and HLA-C alleles the fewest. Because HLA typing was unavailable for some donors at each locus, only the typed subset was used in association tests. Immune exposure information for the cohort was limited to CMV serostatus. In a later analysis, several top co-occurrence clusters were reported to appear linked to parvovirus B19, influenza, CMV and Epstein-Barr virus. According to the authors, the approach could potentially be generalized to other disease states and immunological phenotypes. Because counts were too low, approximately 15 rarely observed V segments, including chromosome 9 orphons, were excluded from the earlier analysis of some 590 of the donors. A group of highly shared sequence variants was considered likely to be a technical artifact of the sequencing pipeline. Broadly in line with IMGT annotations, most TCR beta V segments showed up in productive rearrangements about 90% or about 30% of the time in an earlier analysis of around 600 of the donors. Roughly uniform sequencing depth across donors was assumed in presence/absence analyses, although this assumption may not hold. When HLA alleles, especially DR and DQ, strongly co-occurred, TCR associations were difficult to assign to individual alleles. At a false discovery rate of 0.05, a later analysis linked some 18,000 TCR beta sequences to specific HLA alleles. Most TCR sequences were seen in very few donors, while some public TCRs were found in many individuals. According to a later analysis, most CMV-associated TCR beta chains appeared to be HLA-restricted, and the HLA associations seemed to be driven largely by CMV exposure. In vitro tests confirmed that a few of the cytomegalovirus-associated TCR beta chains recognize cytomegalovirus antigens. A later genetic analysis associated a missense DCLRE1C variant with V-gene and J-gene trimming of TCR beta chains, and an independent cohort replicated the association. A later genetic analysis reported fewer N-insertions in productive TCRs among donors in an Asian-associated ancestry cluster than the roughly 700-donor mean. In the study, about 150 TCR beta chains were listed as associated with cytomegalovirus. Correlated functional status among segregating V segments might reflect linkage disequilibrium, but an unknown experimental factor could not be ruled out.

From its cysteine to its phenylalanine, the CDR3 spans 11 amino acids. CDR3 DNA is the only sequence kept; it has 33 bases, read in frame from the first base. From the germline V gene (reference sequence), CDR1 is DFQATT and CDR2 is SNEGSKA. V loses 3 bases of germline sequence and J loses 0 bases, and the interval between the two ends is 3 bases. In regard to this clone: No cognate antigen has been identified for it. Per-nucleotide qualities are absent, and no much larger clonotype sits a single base away.

In total, approximately 610 healthy bone marrow donors made up the cohort. Cohort members were all nominally healthy when sampled, although unrecorded immune exposures were likely present. The donor tested CMV seronegative, placing the donor among the roughly 350 seronegative members of the cohort. Each donor provided a peripheral blood sample, and peripheral blood mononuclear cells were used for TCR beta sequencing. The Qiagen DNeasy Blood Extraction Kit was used to extract genomic DNA from the blood cell samples. Library generation was performed with the immunoSEQ multiplex PCR assay. For the multiplex PCR, a mixture combining 60 forward primers for TCR Vbeta segments and 13 reverse primers for TCR Jbeta segments was used. Amplification of the CDR3 region of rearranged TCR beta genes was performed with a multiplex PCR assay on genomic DNA. The amplified TCR beta libraries were sequenced on the Illumina HiSeq System as 87-base-pair reads. In the authors' own workflow: A later analysis counted tens of millions of unique TCR beta chains across the 666 repertoires, and some 11 million of these chains were shared by at least two donors. Raw reads were error-corrected and collapsed into unique sequences with a nearest-neighbor algorithm that merged closely related sequences to remove PCR and sequencing errors. CDR3 sequences were aligned to IMGT reference sequences to assign V, D and J gene segments. For a sequence to be retained, at least a six-nucleotide match to both a V gene segment and a J gene segment was required. A rearrangement was called productive if the CDR3 had no stop codons and remained in frame with V and J, and every other rearrangement was called non-productive. Following IMGT convention, CDR3 was defined as the stretch from the second conserved V-encoded cysteine to the conserved J-encoded phenylalanine. Sequences without an unambiguous match to a single V gene segment were excluded from the earlier analysis of 450 to 650 of the donors. In an earlier analysis of around 590 of the donors, a V segment was called functional when productive rearrangements were above 56.7%, and segregating when the standard deviation between donors exceeded 5%. A statistical classification framework was built to diagnose cytomegalovirus status from the catalog of TCR beta chain sequences. A later analysis assigned V and J genes by comparing TCR nucleotide sequences with IMGT/GENE-DB human TR gene sequences. In a later analysis, CDR3 sequences and most-parsimonious VDJ recombination scenarios were assigned using the TCRdist pipeline. In a later analysis, each TCR beta chain was defined by its CDR3 amino acid sequence together with its V-gene family, and reads without a unique V-gene family were excluded. As a way to deal with suspected cross-contamination and a sequencing artifact, a later analysis dropped hundreds of nucleotide sequences that were highly shared and had low generation probability. A later analysis calculated a clonal expansion index for each public chain from normalized within-repertoire ranks of inferred template counts. In a later analysis, generation probabilities were computed with a VDJ recombination model fitted to out-of-frame rearrangements, and the resulting probabilities were checked against IGoR. In a later analysis, hypergeometric tests were used to score TCR-TCR, TCR-HLA and TCR-CMV co-occurrence, with a repertoire-size bias correction applied to TCR pairs. To estimate false discovery rates, a later analysis permuted the HLA or CMV assignments 20 times. In a later analysis, co-occurring TCRs were grouped with DBSCAN, and TCRdist sequence similarity was added when clustering was performed within HLA-allele-positive subsets. Repertoires with fewer than 30,000 or more than 120,000 public chains were left out of co-occurrence clustering, as were four to six repertoires with anomalous nucleotide sharing. What TCRdb holds here is the immuneACCESS table cut down to in-frame rearrangements. Part of the clones is not present; checked against another copy, under half of the missing clones reflect an unresolved V gene, and the others are unexplained. For V, J and clone size, that table is used; D and trimming come from the DNA. This sample is represented by roughly 180,000 clones; over 80% of them were singletons. 1.2% of the sample is taken by the ten largest.

The receptor comes from a boy between 2 and 15 years old in good health and CMV-seronegative. The V and J genes are TRBV20-1 and TRBJ2-7; no D segment can be confidently identified. The sequenced sample consisted of PBMCs. The CDR3 corresponds to CSARSSYEQYF. The sequenced DNA: TGCAGTGCTAGGAGCTCCTACGAGCAGTACTTC.